Listed here is a single TCR beta chain. The table came from immunoSEQ multiplex PCR; TCRdb's copy has only in-frame clones and leaves some out. The sample consists of about 44,000 clones, approximately 96% of them appearing once. The source of the sample is a study of T cell changes during pregnancy in multiple sclerosis. Germline assignment: CDR1 SGHAT and CDR2 FQNNGV. The CDR3 totals 15 residues. After removal of 5 bases from V and 1 base from J, the junction contained 3 bases not matched to a gene. The clonotype was recovered from a female donor with multiple sclerosis, enrolled in a pregnancy study. The sample in question was peripheral blood, obtained in the second trimester of pregnancy. The chain recombines TRBV11-2 with TRBJ2-2, with TRBD2 matching over 8 bases. The CDR3 sequence is CASSPGGRNTGELFF. The CDR3, as DNA: TGTGCCAGCAGCCCGGGGGGGAGGAACACCGGGGAGCTGTTTTTT.